The present entry profiles one T cell receptor (beta chain) with its context. Its antigen is still unknown. This CDR3 is 16 amino acids long. The germline V and J ends were trimmed by 0 bases and 6 bases, with 18 bases remaining between them. Germline values: CDR1 SGHVS, CDR2 FQNEAQ. The record originates from a study of post-analysis software for immune sequencing data. The study's findings and limits: Same-batch samples co-clustered strongly by F measure. The five TRBV segments detected at higher frequency in patients than in controls included TRBV5-6, TRBV5-1 and TRBV20-1. Compared with controls, patients showed significantly lower normalized Chao1 diversity.

cDNA libraries of TCR beta carried unique molecular identifiers. Input populations of roughly 0.9 to 10 million T cells gave rise to around 500,000 cDNA molecules. TCRdb re-called the PCR reads with MiXCR, one entry per CDR3 protein. Among roughly 800,000 distinct CDR3 sequences, around 50% were seen once, and the ten largest hold 4.6%. The receptor's source is a girl aged 10 to 17 with multiple sclerosis. The sequenced material came from blood. The chain is built from TRBV7-8 and TRBJ2-7; no reliable D call. Written as DNA, the CDR3 is TGTGCCAGCAGCTTAGCGGGCGCCGGAGTCCCTGGCGAGCAGTACTTC. It yields the protein CASSLAGAGVPGEQYF. Based on the CDR3 plus reference TRBV7-8 and TRBJ2-7, the full variable domain is GAGVSQSPRYKVAKRGQDVALRCDPISGHVSLFWYQQALGQGPEFLTYFQNEAQLDKSGLPSDRFFAERPEGSVSTLKIQRTQQEDSAVYLCASSLAGAGVPGEQYFGPGTRLTVT.